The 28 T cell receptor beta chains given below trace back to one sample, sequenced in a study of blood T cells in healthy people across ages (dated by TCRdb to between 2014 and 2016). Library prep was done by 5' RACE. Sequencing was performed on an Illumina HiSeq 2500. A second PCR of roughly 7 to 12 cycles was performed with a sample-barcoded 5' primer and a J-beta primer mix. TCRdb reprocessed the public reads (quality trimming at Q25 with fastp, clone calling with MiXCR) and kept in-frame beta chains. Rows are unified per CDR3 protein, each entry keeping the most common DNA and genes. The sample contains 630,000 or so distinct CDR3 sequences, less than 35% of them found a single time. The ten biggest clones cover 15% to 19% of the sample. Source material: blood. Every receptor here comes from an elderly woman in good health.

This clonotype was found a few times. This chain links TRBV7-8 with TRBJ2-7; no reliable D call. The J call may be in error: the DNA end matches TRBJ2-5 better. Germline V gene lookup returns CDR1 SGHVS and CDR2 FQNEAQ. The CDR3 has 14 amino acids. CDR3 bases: TGTGCCAGCAGCTTAGGACATACTCTGGAGACCCAGTACTTC. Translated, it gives CASSLGHTLETQYF.

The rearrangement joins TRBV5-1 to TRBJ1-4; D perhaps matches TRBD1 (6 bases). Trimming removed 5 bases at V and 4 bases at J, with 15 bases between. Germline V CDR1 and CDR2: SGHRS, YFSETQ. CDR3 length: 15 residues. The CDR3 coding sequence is TGCGCCAGCAGTGAATCGACAGGAATTAATGAAAAACTGTTTTTT. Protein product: CASSESTGINEKLFF.

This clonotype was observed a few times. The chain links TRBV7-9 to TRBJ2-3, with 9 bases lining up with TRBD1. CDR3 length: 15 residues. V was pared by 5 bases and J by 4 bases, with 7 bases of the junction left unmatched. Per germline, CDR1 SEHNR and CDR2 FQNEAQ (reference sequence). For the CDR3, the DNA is TGTGCCAGCAGCCCCTGGGACAGGGCCTCAGATACGCAGTATTTT. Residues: CASSPWDRASDTQYF.

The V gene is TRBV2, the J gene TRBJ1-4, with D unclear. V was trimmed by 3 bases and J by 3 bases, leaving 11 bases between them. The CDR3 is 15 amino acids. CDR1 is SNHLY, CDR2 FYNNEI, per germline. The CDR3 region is CASSEMWIANEKLFF. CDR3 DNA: TGTGCCAGCAGTGAGATGTGGATAGCTAATGAAAAACTGTTTTTT.

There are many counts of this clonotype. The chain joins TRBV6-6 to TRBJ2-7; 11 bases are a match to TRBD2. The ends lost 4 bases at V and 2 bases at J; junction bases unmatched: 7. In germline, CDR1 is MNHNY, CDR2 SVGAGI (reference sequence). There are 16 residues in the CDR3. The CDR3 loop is CASSFPGLAATYEQYF. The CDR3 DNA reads TGTGCCAGCAGTTTTCCGGGACTAGCGGCAACCTACGAGCAGTACTTC.

This CDR3 reads CASSPRPGETQYF. The CDR3 DNA reads TGTGCCAGCAGCCCCAGACCAGGGGAGACCCAGTACTTC. This chain uses TRBV7-9 with TRBJ2-7, with D perhaps TRBD1 (5 bases). The J call is uncertain, as TRBJ2-5 better fits the DNA end. The germline gives CDR1 SEHNR, CDR2 FQNEAQ (reference sequence). The CDR3 length is 13 residues.

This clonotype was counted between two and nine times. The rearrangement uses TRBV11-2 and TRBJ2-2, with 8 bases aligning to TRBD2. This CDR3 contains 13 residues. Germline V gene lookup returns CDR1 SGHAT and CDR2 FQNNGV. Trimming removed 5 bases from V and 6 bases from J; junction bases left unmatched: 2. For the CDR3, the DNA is TGTGCCAGCAGCAGGACTAGCCCCGGGGAGCTGTTTTTT. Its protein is CASSRTSPGELFF.

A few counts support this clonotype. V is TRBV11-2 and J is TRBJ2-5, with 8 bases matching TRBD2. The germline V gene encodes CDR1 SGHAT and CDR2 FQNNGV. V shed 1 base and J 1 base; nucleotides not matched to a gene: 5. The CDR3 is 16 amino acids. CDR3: CASSLAGGPLQETQYF. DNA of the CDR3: TGTGCCAGCAGCTTAGCGGGGGGGCCCCTCCAAGAGACCCAGTACTTC.

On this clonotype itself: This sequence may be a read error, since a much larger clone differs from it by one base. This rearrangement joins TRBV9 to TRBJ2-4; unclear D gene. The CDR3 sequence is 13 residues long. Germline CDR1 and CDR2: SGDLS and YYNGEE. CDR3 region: CVSSVGAGGTPYF. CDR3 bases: TGTGTCAGCAGCGTAGGAGCAGGCGGCACCCCGTACTTC.

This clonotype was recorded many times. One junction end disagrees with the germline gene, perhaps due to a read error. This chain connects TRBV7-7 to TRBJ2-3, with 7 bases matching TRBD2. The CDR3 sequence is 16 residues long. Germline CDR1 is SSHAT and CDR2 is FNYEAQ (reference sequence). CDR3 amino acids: CASSISGLVTADTQYF. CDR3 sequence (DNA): TGTGCTAGCAGCATTAGTGGACTAGTTACAGCAGATACGCAGTATTTT. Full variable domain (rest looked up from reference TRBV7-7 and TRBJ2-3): GAGVSQSPRYKVTKRGQDVTLRCDPISSHATLYWYQQALGQGPEFLTYFNYEAQPDKSGLPSDRFSAERPEGSISTLTIQRTEQRDSAMYRCASSISGLVTADTQYFGPGTRLTVL.

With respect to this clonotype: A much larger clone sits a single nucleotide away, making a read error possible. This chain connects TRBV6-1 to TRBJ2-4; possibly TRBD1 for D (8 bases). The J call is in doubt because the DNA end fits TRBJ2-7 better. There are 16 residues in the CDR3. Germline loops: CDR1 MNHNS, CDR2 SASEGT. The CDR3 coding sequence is TGTGCCAGCAGTGAAGGAGGAGCGGGACAGGCCCACGAGCAGTACTTC. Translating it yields CASSEGGAGQAHEQYF.

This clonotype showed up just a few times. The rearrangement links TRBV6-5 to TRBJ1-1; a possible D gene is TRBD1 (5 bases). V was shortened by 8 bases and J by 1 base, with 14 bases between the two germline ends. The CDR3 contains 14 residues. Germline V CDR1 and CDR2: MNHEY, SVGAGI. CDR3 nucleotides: TGTGCCAGCCTTCCGTTGGGGGGGAACACTGAAGCTTTCTTT. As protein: CASLPLGGNTEAFF.

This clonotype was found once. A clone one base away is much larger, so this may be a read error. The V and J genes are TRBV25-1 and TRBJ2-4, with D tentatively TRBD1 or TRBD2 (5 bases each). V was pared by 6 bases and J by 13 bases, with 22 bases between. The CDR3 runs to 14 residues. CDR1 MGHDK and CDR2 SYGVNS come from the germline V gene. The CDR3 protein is CASRDPGTVVEQYF. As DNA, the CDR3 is TGTGCCAGCAGGGATCCCGGGACGGTTGTTGAGCAGTACTTC.

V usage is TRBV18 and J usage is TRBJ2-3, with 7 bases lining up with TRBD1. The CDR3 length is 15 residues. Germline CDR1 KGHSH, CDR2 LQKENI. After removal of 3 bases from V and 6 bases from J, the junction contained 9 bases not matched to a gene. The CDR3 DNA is TGTGCCAGCTCACCCAGGTGGGGACAGAGGGATACGCAGTATTTT. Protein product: CASSPRWGQRDTQYF.

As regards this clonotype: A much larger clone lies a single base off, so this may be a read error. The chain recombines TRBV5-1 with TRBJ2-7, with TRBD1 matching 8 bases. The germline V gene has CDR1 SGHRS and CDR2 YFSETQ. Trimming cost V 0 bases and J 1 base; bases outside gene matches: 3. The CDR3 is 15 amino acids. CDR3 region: CASSLGQGTSYEQYF. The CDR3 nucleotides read TGCGCCAGCAGCTTGGGACAGGGGACATCCTACGAGCAGTACTTC.

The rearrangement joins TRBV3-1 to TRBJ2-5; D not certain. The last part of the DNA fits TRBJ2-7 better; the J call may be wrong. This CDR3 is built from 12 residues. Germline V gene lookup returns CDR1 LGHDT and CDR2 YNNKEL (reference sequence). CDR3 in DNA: TGTGCCAGCAGCCAAGTGGTCGGCGAGCAGTACTTC. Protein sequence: CASSQVVGEQYF.

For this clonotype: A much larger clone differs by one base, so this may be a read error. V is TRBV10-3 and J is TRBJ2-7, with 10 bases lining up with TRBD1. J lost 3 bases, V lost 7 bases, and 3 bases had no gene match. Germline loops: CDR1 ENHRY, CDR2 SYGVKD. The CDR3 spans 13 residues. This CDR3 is CAITRDRGYEQYF. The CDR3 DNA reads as TGTGCCATCACGAGGGACAGGGGCTACGAGCAGTACTTC.

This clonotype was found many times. The CDR3 here is CASSSGTSQDTQYF. The CDR3 region has the DNA TGTGCCAGCAGCTCCGGGACTAGTCAGGATACGCAGTATTTT. The chain is built from TRBV7-9 and TRBJ2-3; 8 nucleotides align to TRBD2. The germline CDR1 and CDR2 sequences are SEHNR and FQNEAQ (reference sequence). The CDR3 consists of 14 residues. V lost 4 bases to trimming and J lost 6 bases; unmatched junction nucleotides: 6. The whole variable domain, filled in from reference TRBV7-9 and TRBJ2-3, reads DTGVSQNPRHKITKRGQNVTFRCDPISEHNRLYWYRQTLGQGPEFLTYFQNEAQLEKSRLLSDRFSAERPKGSFSTLEIQRTEQGDSAMYLCASSSGTSQDTQYFGPGTRLTVL.

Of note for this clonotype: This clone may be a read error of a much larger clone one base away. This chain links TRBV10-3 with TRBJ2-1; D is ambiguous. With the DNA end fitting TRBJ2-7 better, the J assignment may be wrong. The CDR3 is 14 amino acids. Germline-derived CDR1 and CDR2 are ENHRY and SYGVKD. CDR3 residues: CAISRRSSYNEQYF. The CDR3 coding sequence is TGTGCCATCTCCCGGAGAAGCTCCTACAATGAGCAGTACTTC.

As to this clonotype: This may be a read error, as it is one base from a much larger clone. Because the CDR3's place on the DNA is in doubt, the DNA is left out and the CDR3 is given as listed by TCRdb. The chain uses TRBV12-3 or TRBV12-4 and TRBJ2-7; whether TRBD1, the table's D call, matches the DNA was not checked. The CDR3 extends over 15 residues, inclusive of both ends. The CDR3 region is CASSVAGGSVSERYF.

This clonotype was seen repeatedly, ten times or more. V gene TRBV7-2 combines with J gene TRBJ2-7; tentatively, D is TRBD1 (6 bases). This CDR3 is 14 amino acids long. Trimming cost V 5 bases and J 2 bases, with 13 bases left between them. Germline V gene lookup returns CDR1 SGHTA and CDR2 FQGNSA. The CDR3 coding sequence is TGTGCCAGCAGCCAAACACAGGGTCCCTACGAGCAGTACTTC. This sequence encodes CASSQTQGPYEQYF.

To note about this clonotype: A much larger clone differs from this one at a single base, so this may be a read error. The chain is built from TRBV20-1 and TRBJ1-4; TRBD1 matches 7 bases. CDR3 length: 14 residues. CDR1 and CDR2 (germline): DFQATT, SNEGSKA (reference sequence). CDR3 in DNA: TGCAGTGTCCCGACAGGGCGAGTAAATGACAAACTGTTTTTT. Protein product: CSVPTGRVNDKLFF.

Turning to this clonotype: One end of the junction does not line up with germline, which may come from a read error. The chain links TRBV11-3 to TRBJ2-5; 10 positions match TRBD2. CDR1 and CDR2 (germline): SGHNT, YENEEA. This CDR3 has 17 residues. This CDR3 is CASSLGALAGAAETLYF. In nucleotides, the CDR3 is TGTGCCAGCAGCTTAGGTGCCCTAGCGGGGGCGGCTGAGACCCTGTACTTC.

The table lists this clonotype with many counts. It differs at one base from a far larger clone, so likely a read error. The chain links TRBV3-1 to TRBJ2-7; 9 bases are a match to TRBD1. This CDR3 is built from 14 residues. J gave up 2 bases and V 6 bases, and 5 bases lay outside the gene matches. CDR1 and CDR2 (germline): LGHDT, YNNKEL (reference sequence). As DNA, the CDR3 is TGTGCCAGCAGGCCGGGACAGGGTGCCTACGAGCAGTACTTC. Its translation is CASRPGQGAYEQYF.

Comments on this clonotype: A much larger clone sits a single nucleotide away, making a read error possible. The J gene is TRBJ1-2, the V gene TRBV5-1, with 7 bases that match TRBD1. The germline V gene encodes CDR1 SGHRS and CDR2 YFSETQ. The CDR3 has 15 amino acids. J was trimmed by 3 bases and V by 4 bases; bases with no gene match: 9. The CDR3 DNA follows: TGCGCCAGCAGCAACACAGGGACAGCTGACTATGGCTACACCTTC. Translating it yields CASSNTGTADYGYTF.

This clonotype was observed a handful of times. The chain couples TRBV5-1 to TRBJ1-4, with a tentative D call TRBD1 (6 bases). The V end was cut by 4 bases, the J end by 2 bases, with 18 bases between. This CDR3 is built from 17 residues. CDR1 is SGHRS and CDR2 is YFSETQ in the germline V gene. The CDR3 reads CASSPRDKLRTNEKLFF. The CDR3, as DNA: TGCGCCAGCAGCCCCCGGGACAAACTTCGGACTAATGAAAAACTGTTTTTT.

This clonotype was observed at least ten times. This CDR3 is CASSSGQTQAVAYGYTF. CDR3 bases: TGTGCCAGCAGCTCAGGACAGACCCAAGCTGTTGCCTATGGCTACACCTTC. V usage is TRBV5-8 and J usage is TRBJ1-2, with D perhaps TRBD1 (6 bases). Germline lookup yields CDR1 SGHTS and CDR2 YDEGEE. The CDR3 consists of 17 residues. Trimming took off 3 bases at V and 4 bases at J, with 22 bases between the two ends.

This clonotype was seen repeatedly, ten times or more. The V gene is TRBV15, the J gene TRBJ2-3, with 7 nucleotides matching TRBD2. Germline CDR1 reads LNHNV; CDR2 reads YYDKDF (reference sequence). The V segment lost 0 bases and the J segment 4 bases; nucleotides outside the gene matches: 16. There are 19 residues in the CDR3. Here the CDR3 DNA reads TGTGCCACCAGCAGAGATCTTCACGCGACTAGCAATGGCCCAGATACGCAGTATTTT. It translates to CATSRDLHATSNGPDTQYF.